In this sample, the clone carrying this T cell receptor beta chain is medium-sized (0.01 to 0.1%). MiXCR, applied by TCRdb to the 5' RACE reads, yields one record per CDR3 protein. This table holds about 1,200 distinct CDR3 sequences, roughly 9.7% found once. This record comes from a study of T cells after yellow fever vaccination. Study summary: In the case of low-cell-number fractions, SMART-Seq v4 Ultra Low Input was used for preparation. Regarding the study as a whole: Abundant bulk-derived clonotypes could contaminate FACS-sorted repertoires. Detected again after the booster were most primary-vaccination clones, at about 96% CD4 and 88% CD8.

CDR3 length: 15 residues. This TCR was sampled from a man between 18 and 35 years old who received the YFV17D yellow fever vaccine. The sample was CD8+ T cells binding an NS4B(214-222) dextramer, sorted from PBMCs, taken approximately 22 days after the first yellow fever vaccination. This chain uses TRBV21-1 with TRBJ1-4; the table's D call TRBD1 went unverified against the DNA. TRBV21-1 is classified as a pseudogene. Written as DNA, the CDR3 is TGTGCCAGCAGACAAGGTGAAAGGCAGGGTGAAAAACTGTTTTTT. The encoded protein is CASRQGERQGEKLFF.